The 5 T cell receptor beta chains presented below share a single source sample, sequenced in a study of blood T cell repertoires in COVID-19. Using immunoSEQ multiplex PCR, the repertoire was profiled, and TCRdb retains in-frame clones only, with some absent. The table has about 240,000 clones, around 90% seen once; the top ten hold around 7.8%. Sequenced input: peripheral blood. All receptors come from a man aged 55 to 70 who had recovered from COVID-19.

The J gene is TRBJ2-2, the V gene TRBV12-5; D is unresolved. Germline-derived CDR1 and CDR2 are LGHNT and FRNRAP. The CDR3 is made up of 13 amino acids. Between the trimmed V and J ends, which lost 6 bases and 11 bases, there was a span of 16 bases. Written as DNA, the CDR3 is TGTGCTAGTGGCCCCTTTTCTTCAGGAGAGCTGTTTTTT. Amino acid sequence: CASGPFSSGELFF.

The J gene is TRBJ2-3, the V gene TRBV6-5; a weak D match, TRBD1 (6 bases). CDR1 is MNHEY and CDR2 is SVGAGI in the germline V gene. V was trimmed by 4 bases and J by 0 bases, leaving 11 bases between them. The CDR3 runs to 15 residues. The CDR3 here is CASSLGAPSTDTQYF. CDR3 nucleotides: TGTGCCAGCAGTTTGGGGGCCCCTAGCACAGATACGCAGTATTTT.

The V and J genes are TRBV4-2 and TRBJ1-4; TRBD1 agrees at 8 bases. Germline CDR1 and CDR2: LGHNA and YNFKEQ. J lost 5 bases, V lost 2 bases, and 7 bases had no gene match. The CDR3 extends over 16 amino acids. CDR3 amino acids: CASSQTGTGLNEKLFF. The DNA of the CDR3 is TGTGCCAGCAGCCAAACCGGGACAGGACTAAATGAAAAACTGTTTTTT.

The J gene is TRBJ2-7, the V gene TRBV6-1, with D possibly matching TRBD1 (5 bases). Germline V gene sequence: CDR1 MNHNS, CDR2 SASEGT. V lost 0 bases and J 3 bases, leaving 18 bases between the germline ends. The CDR3 sequence is 17 residues long. CDR3 DNA sequence: TGTGCCAGCAGTGAAGCGCTTCATTCGGCGACAGTCTACGAGCAGTACTTC. Translating it yields CASSEALHSATVYEQYF.

The chain is built from TRBV11-2 and TRBJ2-7, with D possibly matching TRBD1 (6 bases). Trimming left V 0 bases short and J 2 bases short, with 11 bases between. The germline V gene encodes CDR1 SGHAT and CDR2 FQNNGV. The CDR3 extends over 15 amino acids. CDR3 amino acids: CASSLDSRGAYEQYV. For the CDR3, the DNA is TGTGCCAGCAGCTTAGATTCCAGGGGAGCCTACGAGCAGTACGTC.